The 13 T cell receptor beta chains reported below all come from one sample, sequenced in a study of T cell repertoires in cytomegalovirus infection. TCRdb processed the reads anew with MiXCR; each CDR3 protein has one entry. The repertoire has hundreds of thousands of distinct CDR3 sequences, around 10% of them found once; the top ten carry about a tenth. The sequencing input was PBMCs. These receptors were collected from a human donor in good health (CMV status not recorded). Some clones in this sample may be carry-over from other donors' samples.

This clonotype was seen ten or more times. A read error may produce the germline difference seen at one junction end. This chain joins TRBV7-6 and TRBJ2-3; a possible D gene is TRBD2 (5 bases). The germline V gene has CDR1 SGHVS and CDR2 FNYEAQ. The CDR3 contains 13 residues. CDR3 sequence reads: CASSLARADTQYF. In DNA, the CDR3 is TGTGCCAGCAGTTTAGCGAGGGCAGATACGCAGTATTTT.

This clonotype was seen repeatedly, ten times or more. The chain has TRBV7-9 and TRBJ2-2; D perhaps matches TRBD2 (6 bases). V lost 2 bases, J lost 5 bases, and 9 bases lay in between. The V gene's germline CDR1 is SEHNR and CDR2 FQNEAQ (reference sequence). The CDR3 is 14 residues long. As DNA, the CDR3 is TGTGCCAGCAGCTTACTTAGCGGAACCGGGGAGCTGTTTTTT. The encoded protein is CASSLLSGTGELFF.

The chain employs TRBV27 and TRBJ2-3; 10 positions agree with TRBD2. The V gene's germline CDR1 is MNHEY and CDR2 SMNVEV (reference sequence). The CDR3 covers 19 residues. Trimming at V came to 3 bases and at J to 0 bases, leaving 12 bases not matched to a gene. The CDR3 DNA reads as TGTGCCAGCAGTTTTCTAGCGGGAGACCCAAGAGCTAGCACAGATACGCAGTATTTT. Its translation is CASSFLAGDPRASTDTQYF.

This clonotype was recorded at least ten times. The chain is built from TRBV7-2 and TRBJ1-1, with TRBD1 identical over 7 bases. The V segment lost 5 bases and the J segment 5 bases; nucleotides outside the gene matches: 11. The CDR3 runs to 15 residues. Germline-derived CDR1 and CDR2 are SGHTA and FQGNSA. In DNA form, the CDR3 reads TGTGCCAGCAGCACATTTAGTACAGGGGAAACTGAAGCTTTCTTT. Translation gives CASSTFSTGETEAFF.

V is TRBV2 and J is TRBJ1-4; D remains unclear. V was cut by 7 bases and J by 0 bases, with 9 bases left in between. Germline V gene lookup returns CDR1 SNHLY and CDR2 FYNNEI. The CDR3 runs 14 residues. The CDR3 sequence: CASIPEPTNEKLFF. DNA for the CDR3: TGTGCCAGCATCCCGGAGCCAACTAATGAAAAACTGTTTTTT.

Concerning this clonotype: This clone may be a read error of a much larger clone one base away. V gene TRBV28 combines with J gene TRBJ2-5; possibly TRBD1 for D (5 bases). The CDR3 loop spans 16 amino acids. From germline, CDR1 is MDHEN and CDR2 SYDVKM. CDR3 sequence reads: CANSSPTEKGQETQYF. The DNA for the CDR3 is TGTGCCAACAGTTCGCCGACAGAGAAAGGGCAAGAGACCCAGTACTTC.

The J gene is TRBJ2-5, the V gene TRBV19; 7 bases fit TRBD1. Germline loops: CDR1 LNHDA, CDR2 SQIVND (reference sequence). This CDR3 has 14 amino acids. The ends lost 6 bases at V and 4 bases at J; junction bases unmatched: 8. CDR3 sequence (DNA): TGTGCCAGTAGACCGAGACAGGGTGGAGAGACCCAGTACTTC. Translating it yields CASRPRQGGETQYF.

This clonotype came up many times. The J gene is TRBJ2-1, the V gene TRBV7-3, with D maybe TRBD1 (7 bases). In germline, CDR1 is SGHTA, CDR2 FQGTGA. The CDR3 has 15 residues. The germline V and J ends were trimmed by 1 base and 5 bases, with 12 bases remaining between them. CDR3 coding DNA: TGTGCCAGCAGCTTAATGCGGGGACAGAACAATGAGCAGTTCTTC. Amino acids: CASSLMRGQNNEQFF.

This clonotype was seen just once. The rearrangement links TRBV14 to TRBJ1-5; D is perhaps TRBD1 (5 bases). The CDR3 loop spans 19 amino acids. Trimming pared 0 bases from V and 0 bases from J, leaving 18 bases between. Germline CDR1 SGHDN, CDR2 FVKESK. This chain's CDR3 is CASSQDIKSPGTSNQPQHF. The CDR3 bases are TGTGCCAGCAGCCAAGATATCAAGAGCCCAGGGACTAGCAATCAGCCCCAGCATTTT.

At least ten counts were recorded for this clonotype. The chain carries TRBV4-1 and TRBJ1-1; D gene uncertain. Between the trimmed V and J ends, which lost 3 bases and 1 base, there was a span of 6 bases. Looked up from germline, CDR1 is MGHRA and CDR2 is YSYEKL. The CDR3 runs 13 residues. The CDR3 region is CASSHNSNTEAFF. The CDR3 DNA reads TGCGCCAGCAGCCATAACTCGAACACTGAAGCTTTCTTT.

The J gene is TRBJ2-2, the V gene TRBV11-3; no clear D. Trimming took off 0 bases at V and 5 bases at J, with 10 bases between the two ends. CDR3 size: 15 residues. Germline assignment: CDR1 SGHNT and CDR2 YENEEA. The CDR3 loop reads CASSLDVAGTGELFF. CDR3 coding DNA: TGTGCCAGCAGCTTAGATGTAGCCGGGACCGGGGAGCTGTTTTTT.

This clonotype was seen at least ten times. The chain is built from TRBV7-3 and TRBJ2-3; 8 bases line up with TRBD2. This CDR3 comprises 14 residues. CDR1 and CDR2 (germline): SGHTA, FQGTGA. With 5 bases clipped from V and 1 base from J, the junction kept 2 bases outside the gene matches. CDR3 coding DNA: TGTGCCAGCAGCCGTAGCGGGGGCACAGATACGCAGTATTTT. It yields the protein CASSRSGGTDTQYF. The complete variable domain, with remaining parts taken from reference TRBV7-3 and TRBJ2-3, reads GAGVSQTPSNKVTEKGKYVELRCDPISGHTALYWYRQSLGQGPEFLIYFQGTGAADDSGLPNDRFFAVRPEGSVSTLKIQRTERGDSAVYLCASSRSGGTDTQYFGPGTRLTVL.

This clonotype appeared a few times. The CDR3: CASSLSGPGPAFF. The CDR3 DNA reads as TGTGCCAGCAGTTTATCTGGGCCAGGGCCAGCTTTCTTT. The chain links TRBV12-3 or TRBV12-4 to TRBJ1-1, with D maybe TRBD1 (5 bases). Deletions cut 2 bases from V and 10 bases from J, with 14 bases between. This CDR3 contains 13 residues.